The clone carrying this T cell receptor (beta chain) was seen ten or more times. Its antigen is undetermined. Losses at the gene ends were 6 bases for V and 4 bases for J; bases not matched to a gene: 13. From germline, CDR1 is MNHNY and CDR2 SVGAGI (reference sequence). The CDR3 spans 16 residues. This sample is part of a study of blood T cells in healthy people across ages. The study's findings and limits: The fall in TCR beta diversity per million T cells was roughly linear with age. Naive CD4+ cell counts and diversity both ran higher in long-lived than in aged donors.

Isolating PBMCs gave at least 6 million of these cells per sample. Using a J-beta primer mix together with a sample-barcoded 5' primer, a second PCR was run for roughly 7 to 11 cycles. TCRdb processed the 5' RACE reads anew with MiXCR; each CDR3 protein has one entry. The table has about 770,000 distinct CDR3 sequences, approximately 48% seen once. The sequenced material came from blood. This rearrangement joins TRBV6-6 to TRBJ2-7; 9 bases are shared with TRBD1. This receptor was obtained from a man aged 55 to 70 in good health. The CDR3 nucleotides are TGTGCCAGCAGGGCGGACAGGGGAATACCTCAGTACGAGCAGTACTTC. It yields the protein CASRADRGIPQYEQYF.